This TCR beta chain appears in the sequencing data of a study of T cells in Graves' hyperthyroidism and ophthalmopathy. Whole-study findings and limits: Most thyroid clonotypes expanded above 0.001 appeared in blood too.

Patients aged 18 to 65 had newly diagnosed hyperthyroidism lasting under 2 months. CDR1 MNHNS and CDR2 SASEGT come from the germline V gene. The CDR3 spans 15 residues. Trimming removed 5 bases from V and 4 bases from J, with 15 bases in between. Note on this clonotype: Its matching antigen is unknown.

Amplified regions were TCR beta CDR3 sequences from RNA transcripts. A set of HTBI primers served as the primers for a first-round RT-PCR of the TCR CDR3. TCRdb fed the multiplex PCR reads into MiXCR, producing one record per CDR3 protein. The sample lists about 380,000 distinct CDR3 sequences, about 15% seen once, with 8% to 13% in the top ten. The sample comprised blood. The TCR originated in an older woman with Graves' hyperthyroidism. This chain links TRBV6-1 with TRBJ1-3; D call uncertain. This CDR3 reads CASSTQAGLGNTIYF. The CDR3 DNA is TGTGCCAGCAGTACCCAAGCTGGGTTGGGAAACACCATATATTTT.